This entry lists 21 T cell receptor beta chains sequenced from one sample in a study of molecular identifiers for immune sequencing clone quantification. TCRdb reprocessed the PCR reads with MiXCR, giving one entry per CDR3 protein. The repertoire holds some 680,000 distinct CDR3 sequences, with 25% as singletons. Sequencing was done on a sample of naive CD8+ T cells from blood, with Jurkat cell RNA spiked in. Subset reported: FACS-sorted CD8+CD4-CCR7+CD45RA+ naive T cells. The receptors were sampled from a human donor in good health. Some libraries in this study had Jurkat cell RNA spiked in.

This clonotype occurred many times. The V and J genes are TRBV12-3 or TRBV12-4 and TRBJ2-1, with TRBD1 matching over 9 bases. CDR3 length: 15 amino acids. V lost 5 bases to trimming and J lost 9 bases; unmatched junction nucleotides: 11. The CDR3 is CASSLGQGPMGEQFF. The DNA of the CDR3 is TGTGCCAGCAGTCTGGGACAGGGCCCGATGGGTGAGCAGTTCTTC.

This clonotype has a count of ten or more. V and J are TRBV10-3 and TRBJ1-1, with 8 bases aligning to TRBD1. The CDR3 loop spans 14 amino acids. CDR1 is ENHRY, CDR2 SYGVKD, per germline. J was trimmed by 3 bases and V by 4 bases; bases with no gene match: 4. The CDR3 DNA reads TGTGCCATCAGTGTAGACAGGGGCGACACTGAAGCTTTCTTT. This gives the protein CAISVDRGDTEAFF.

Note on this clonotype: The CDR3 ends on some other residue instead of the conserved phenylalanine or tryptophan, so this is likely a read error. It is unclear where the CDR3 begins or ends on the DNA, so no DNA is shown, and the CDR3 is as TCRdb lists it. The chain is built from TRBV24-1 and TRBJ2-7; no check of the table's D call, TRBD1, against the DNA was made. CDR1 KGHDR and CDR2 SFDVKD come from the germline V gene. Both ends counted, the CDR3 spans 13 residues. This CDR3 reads CATSDLAGVEQHS.

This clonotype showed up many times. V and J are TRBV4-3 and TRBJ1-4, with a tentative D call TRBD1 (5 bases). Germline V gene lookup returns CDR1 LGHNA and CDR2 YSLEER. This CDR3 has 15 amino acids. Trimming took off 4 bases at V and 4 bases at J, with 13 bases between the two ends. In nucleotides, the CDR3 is TGCGCCAGCAGCCCTGAAGGGACTGGTAATGAAAAACTGTTTTTT. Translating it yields CASSPEGTGNEKLFF.

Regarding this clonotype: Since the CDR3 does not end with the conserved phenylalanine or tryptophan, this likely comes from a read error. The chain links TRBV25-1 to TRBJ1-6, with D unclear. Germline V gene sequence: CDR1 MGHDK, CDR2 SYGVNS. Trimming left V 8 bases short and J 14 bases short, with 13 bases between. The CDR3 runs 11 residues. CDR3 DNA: TGTGCCAGCCTTGTTGGGGTGACCCTCCACTTA. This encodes CASLVGVTLHL.

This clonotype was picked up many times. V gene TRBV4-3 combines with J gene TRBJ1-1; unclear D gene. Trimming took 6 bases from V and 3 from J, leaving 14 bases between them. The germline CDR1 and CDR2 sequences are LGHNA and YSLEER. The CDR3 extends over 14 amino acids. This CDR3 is CASRARQSDTEAFF. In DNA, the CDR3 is TGCGCCAGCAGGGCGAGGCAGTCTGACACTGAAGCTTTCTTT.

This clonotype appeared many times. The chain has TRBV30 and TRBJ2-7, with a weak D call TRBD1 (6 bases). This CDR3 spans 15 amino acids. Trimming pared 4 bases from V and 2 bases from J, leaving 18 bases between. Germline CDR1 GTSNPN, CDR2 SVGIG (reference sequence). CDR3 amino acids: CAWTRTDSNTYEQYF. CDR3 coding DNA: TGTGCCTGGACCCGAACGGACAGCAATACCTACGAGCAGTACTTC.

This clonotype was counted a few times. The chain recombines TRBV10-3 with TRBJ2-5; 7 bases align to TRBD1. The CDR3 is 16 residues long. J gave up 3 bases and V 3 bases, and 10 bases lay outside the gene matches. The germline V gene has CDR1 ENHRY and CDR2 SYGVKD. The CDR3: CAISELGGSVEETQYF. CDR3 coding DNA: TGTGCCATCAGTGAACTAGGGGGCTCGGTTGAAGAGACCCAGTACTTC.

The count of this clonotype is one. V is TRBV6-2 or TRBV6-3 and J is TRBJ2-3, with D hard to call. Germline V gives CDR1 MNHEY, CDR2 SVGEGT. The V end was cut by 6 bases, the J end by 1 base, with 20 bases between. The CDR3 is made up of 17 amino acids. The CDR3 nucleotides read TGTGCCAGCAGATCCGGGCCCGGCTTTTGGGGCACAGATACGCAGTATTTT. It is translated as CASRSGPGFWGTDTQYF.

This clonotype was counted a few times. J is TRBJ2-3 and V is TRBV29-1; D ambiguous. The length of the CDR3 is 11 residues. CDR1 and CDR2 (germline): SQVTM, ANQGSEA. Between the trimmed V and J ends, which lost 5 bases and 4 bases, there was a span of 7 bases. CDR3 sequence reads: CSVLAADTQYF. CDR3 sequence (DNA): TGCAGCGTTCTGGCCGCAGATACGCAGTATTTT.

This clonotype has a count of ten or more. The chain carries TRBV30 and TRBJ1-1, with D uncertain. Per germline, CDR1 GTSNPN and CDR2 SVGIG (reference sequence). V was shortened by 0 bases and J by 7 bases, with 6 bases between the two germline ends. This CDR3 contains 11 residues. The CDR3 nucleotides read TGTGCCTGGAGTGTACGTGGTGAAGCTTTCTTT. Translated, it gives CAWSVRGEAFF.

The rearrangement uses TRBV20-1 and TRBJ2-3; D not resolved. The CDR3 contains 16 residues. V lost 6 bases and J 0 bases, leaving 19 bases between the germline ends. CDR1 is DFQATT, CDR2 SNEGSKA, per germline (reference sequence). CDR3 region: CSAPVSLLSSTDTQYF. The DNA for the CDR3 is TGCAGTGCGCCAGTTTCACTGCTTTCTAGCACAGATACGCAGTATTTT.

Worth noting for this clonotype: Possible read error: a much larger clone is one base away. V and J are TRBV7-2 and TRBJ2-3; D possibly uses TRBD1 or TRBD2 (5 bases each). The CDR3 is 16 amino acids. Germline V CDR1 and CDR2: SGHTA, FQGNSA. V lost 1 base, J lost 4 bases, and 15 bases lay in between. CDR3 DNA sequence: TGTGCCAGCAGCTTAGTGGTATCAGGGAGCGCAGATACGCAGTATTTT. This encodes CASSLVVSGSADTQYF.

The CDR3 coding sequence is TGTGCCAGCAGCTTAGTTGACGGCAAAGAGCAGTTCTTC. This encodes CASSLVDGKEQFF. The chain links TRBV7-2 to TRBJ2-1; D is unclear. The germline CDR1 and CDR2 sequences are SGHTA and FQGNSA. The CDR3 extends over 13 amino acids. The ends were cut back, 1 base at V and 10 bases at J, with 11 bases in the middle.

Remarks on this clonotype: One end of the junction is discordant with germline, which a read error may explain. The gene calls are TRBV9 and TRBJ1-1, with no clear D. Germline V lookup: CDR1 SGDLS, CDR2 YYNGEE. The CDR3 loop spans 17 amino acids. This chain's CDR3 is CASSVEYLIDRNTGAFF. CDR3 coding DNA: TGTGCCAGCAGCGTAGAATATTTGATTGACCGGAACACTGGAGCTTTCTTT.

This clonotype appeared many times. For the CDR3, the DNA is TGTGCCAGCAGCTCCTCAGGGTCGTGGGAGACCCAGTACTTC. Protein sequence: CASSSSGSWETQYF. The chain couples TRBV7-8 to TRBJ2-5; possibly TRBD1 for D (5 bases). This CDR3 has 14 amino acids. Germline values: CDR1 SGHVS, CDR2 FQNEAQ. V was pared by 4 bases and J by 5 bases, with 14 bases between.

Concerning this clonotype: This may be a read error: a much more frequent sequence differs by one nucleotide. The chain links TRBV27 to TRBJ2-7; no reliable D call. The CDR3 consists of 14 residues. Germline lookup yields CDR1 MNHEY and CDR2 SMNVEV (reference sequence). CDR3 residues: CACSFSPGAYEQYF. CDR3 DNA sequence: TGTGCCTGCAGTTTCTCACCCGGCGCCTACGAGCAGTACTTC.

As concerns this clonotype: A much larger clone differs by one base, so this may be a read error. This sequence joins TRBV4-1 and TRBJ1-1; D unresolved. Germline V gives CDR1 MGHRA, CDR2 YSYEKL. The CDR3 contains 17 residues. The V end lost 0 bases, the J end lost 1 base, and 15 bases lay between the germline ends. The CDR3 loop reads CASSQEGNADTNTEAFF. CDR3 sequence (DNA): TGCGCCAGCAGCCAAGAGGGAAACGCAGACACGAACACTGAAGCTTTCTTT.

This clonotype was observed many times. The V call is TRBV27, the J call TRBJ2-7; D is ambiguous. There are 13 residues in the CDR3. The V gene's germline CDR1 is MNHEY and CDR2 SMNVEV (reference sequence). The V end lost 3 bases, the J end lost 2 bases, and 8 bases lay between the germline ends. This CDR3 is CASSFGPAYEQYF. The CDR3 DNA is TGTGCCAGCAGTTTCGGCCCGGCCTACGAGCAGTACTTC.

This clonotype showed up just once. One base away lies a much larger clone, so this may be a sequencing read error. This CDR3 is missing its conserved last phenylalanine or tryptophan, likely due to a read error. This CDR3 is CASSFMGQTYEQYL. The CDR3 region has the DNA TGTGCCAGCAGCTTCATGGGACAGACCTACGAGCAGTACCTC. V and J are TRBV7-2 and TRBJ2-7, with 7 bases matching TRBD1. This CDR3 is built from 14 residues. Germline values: CDR1 SGHTA, CDR2 FQGNSA. Trimming took 3 bases from V and 2 from J; bases not matched to a gene: 4.

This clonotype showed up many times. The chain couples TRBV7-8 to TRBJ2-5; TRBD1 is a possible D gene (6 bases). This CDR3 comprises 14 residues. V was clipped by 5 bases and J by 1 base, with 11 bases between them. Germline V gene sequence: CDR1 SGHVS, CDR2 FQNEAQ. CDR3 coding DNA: TGTGCCAGCAGCCGGACAGTGACCCAAGAGACCCAGTACTTC. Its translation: CASSRTVTQETQYF.